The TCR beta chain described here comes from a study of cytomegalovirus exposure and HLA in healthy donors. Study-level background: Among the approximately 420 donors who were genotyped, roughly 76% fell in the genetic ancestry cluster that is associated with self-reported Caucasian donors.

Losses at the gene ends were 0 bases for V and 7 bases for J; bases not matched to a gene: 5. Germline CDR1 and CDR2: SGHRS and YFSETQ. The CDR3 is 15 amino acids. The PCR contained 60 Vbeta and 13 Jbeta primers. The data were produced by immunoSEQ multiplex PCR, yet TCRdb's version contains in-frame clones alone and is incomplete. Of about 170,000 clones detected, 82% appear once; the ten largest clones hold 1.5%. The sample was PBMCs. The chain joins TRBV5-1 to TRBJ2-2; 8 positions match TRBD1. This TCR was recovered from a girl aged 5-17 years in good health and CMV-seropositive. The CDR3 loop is CASSLDRGLDGELFF. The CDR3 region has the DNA TGCGCCAGCAGCTTGGACAGGGGGTTGGACGGGGAGCTGTTTTTT.